These 21 T cell receptor beta chains share one sample of origin, sequenced in a study of graft-versus-host responses after intestinal transplantation. Some clones are missing from TCRdb's copy, which holds only in-frame ones; the method was immunoSEQ multiplex PCR. The sample yields 75,000 to 100,000 clones, around 90% seen once. Sequencing was performed on PBMCs, taken 453 days after intestinal transplant. The receptors shown here come from a human patient who received an intestinal transplant, so some T cells may come from the graft donor.

The chain has TRBV5-1 and TRBJ1-1; no firm D call. The V gene lost 0 bases and the J gene lost 0 bases, with 6 bases spanning the gap. In germline, CDR1 is SGHRS, CDR2 YFSETQ. The CDR3 contains 14 residues. The CDR3 protein is CASSLGHLNTEAFF. The CDR3 nucleotides read TGCGCCAGCAGCTTGGGACACCTGAACACTGAAGCTTTCTTT.

The gene calls are TRBV12-5 and TRBJ1-5; D is possibly TRBD1 (6 bases). The germline V and J ends were trimmed by 0 bases and 2 bases, with 14 bases remaining between them. CDR3 length: 17 residues. Germline CDR1 and CDR2: LGHNT and FRNRAP. The CDR3 sequence: CASGLVQGGGGNQPQHF. The DNA of the CDR3 is TGTGCTAGTGGTTTGGTACAGGGAGGAGGAGGCAATCAGCCCCAGCATTTT.

This chain joins TRBV2 and TRBJ1-1; no clear D. Looked up from germline, CDR1 is SNHLY and CDR2 is FYNNEI. This CDR3 has 12 amino acids. The V end was cut by 6 bases, the J end by 7 bases, with 12 bases between. As DNA, the CDR3 is TGTGCCAGCAGCGAGACTGCTTATGAAGCTTTCTTT. This encodes CASSETAYEAFF.

This rearrangement joins TRBV5-1 to TRBJ1-2; D gene ambiguous. Germline values: CDR1 SGHRS, CDR2 YFSETQ. The CDR3 contains 13 residues. V was shortened by 2 bases and J by 5 bases, with 10 bases between the two germline ends. The CDR3: CASSFVGAYGYTF. The CDR3 DNA sequence: TGCGCCAGCAGCTTCGTGGGAGCTTATGGCTACACCTTC. The full variable domain, completed using reference TRBV5-1 and TRBJ1-2, is KAGVTQTPRYLIKTRGQQVTLSCSPISGHRSVSWYQQTPGQGLQFLFEYFSETQRNKGNFPGRFSGRQFSNSRSEMNVSTLELGDSALYLCASSFVGAYGYTFGSGTRLTVV.

The rearrangement links TRBV5-1 to TRBJ2-2; the D gene is possibly TRBD1 (5 bases). Trimming pared 4 bases from V and 4 bases from J, leaving 14 bases between. This CDR3 is built from 15 residues. The germline V gene encodes CDR1 SGHRS and CDR2 YFSETQ. This chain's CDR3 is CASSPDSPSTGELFF. In DNA form, the CDR3 reads TGCGCCAGCAGCCCCGACAGCCCCTCCACCGGGGAGCTGTTTTTT.

The chain joins TRBV19 to TRBJ1-5; 9 bases map to TRBD1. With 4 bases clipped from V and 6 bases from J, the junction kept 7 bases outside the gene matches. The CDR3 extends over 15 amino acids. Germline lookup yields CDR1 LNHDA and CDR2 SQIVND (reference sequence). Written as DNA, the CDR3 is TGTGCCAGTAGTAAACAGGGGGCGCTGGGTCAGCCCCAGCATTTT. Protein product: CASSKQGALGQPQHF. The full variable domain, its missing parts supplied by reference TRBV19 and TRBJ1-5, is DGGITQSPKYLFRKEGQNVTLSCEQNLNHDAMYWYRQDPGQGLRLIYYSQIVNDFQKGDIAEGYSVSREKKESFPLTVTSAQKNPTAFYLCASSKQGALGQPQHFGDGTRLSIL.

V gene TRBV9 combines with J gene TRBJ2-1; D not certain. V was clipped by 4 bases and J by 5 bases, with 10 bases between them. The CDR3 consists of 13 residues. CDR1 and CDR2 (germline): SGDLS, YYNGEE. As DNA, the CDR3 is TGTGCCAGCAGCCTCAACCCCCACAATGAGCAGTTCTTC. Its translation is CASSLNPHNEQFF. The full variable domain, completed using reference TRBV9 and TRBJ2-1, is DSGVTQTPKHLITATGQRVTLRCSPRSGDLSVYWYQQSLDQGLQFLIQYYNGEERAKGNILERFSAQQFPDLHSELNLSSLELGDSALYFCASSLNPHNEQFFGPGTRLTVL.

The chain has TRBV14 and TRBJ1-2; tentatively, D is TRBD1 (6 bases). Germline V gene lookup returns CDR1 SGHDN and CDR2 FVKESK. The CDR3 has 15 residues. Trimming left V 4 bases short and J 10 bases short, with 22 bases between. CDR3 sequence: CASSPPWGGLDDYTF. The CDR3 DNA follows: TGTGCCAGCAGCCCGCCTTGGGGGGGCCTTGATGACTACACCTTC.

V gene TRBV4-1 combines with J gene TRBJ1-6; D not resolved. Germline loops: CDR1 MGHRA, CDR2 YSYEKL. With 0 bases removed from V and 3 bases from J, the gap between germline ends came to 6 bases. The CDR3 sequence is 15 residues long. The CDR3 here is CASSQETVYNSPLHF. Written as DNA, the CDR3 is TGCGCCAGCAGCCAAGAAACAGTCTATAATTCACCCCTCCACTTT.

Notes on this clone: Its ends do not fully match the called genes, so a read error is possible. This chain uses TRBV6-1 with TRBJ1-2, with 10 bases fitting TRBD1. The CDR3 is 16 amino acids. CDR1 MNHNS and CDR2 SASEGT come from the germline V gene. Here the CDR3 reads CASSDHAPQGDRGFYF. DNA for the CDR3: TGTGCCAGCAGTGATCATGCCCCCCAGGGGGACAGGGGATTCTACTTC.

The rearrangement links TRBV11-2 to TRBJ1-2; D gene uncertain. V was cut by 3 bases and J by 0 bases, with 8 bases left in between. Germline-derived CDR1 and CDR2 are SGHAT and FQNNGV. CDR3 length: 14 residues. The CDR3 bases are TGTGCCAGCAGCTTCGGCCCTACTAACTATGGCTACACCTTC. Its translation: CASSFGPTNYGYTF.

This chain links TRBV6-5 with TRBJ2-7; the match to TRBD2 covers 8 bases. V trimming: 5 bases; J trimming: 0 bases; junction bases outside the gene matches: 6. Germline CDR1 reads MNHEY; CDR2 reads SVGAGI. The CDR3 is 15 amino acids. DNA of the CDR3: TGTGCCAGCAGTCCCATAGCGGGGAGCTCCTACGAGCAGTACTTC. The encoded protein is CASSPIAGSSYEQYF.

The chain uses TRBV7-9 and TRBJ2-7; D is unclear. The germline CDR1 and CDR2 sequences are SEHNR and FQNEAQ (reference sequence). The CDR3 runs 14 residues. V was shortened by 1 base and J by 1 base, with 8 bases between the two germline ends. CDR3 nucleotides: TGTGCCAGCAGCTTAGTTTCCGGGTCCTACGAGCAGTACTTC. Translation: CASSLVSGSYEQYF.

In this sample, this clone turned up once. The CDR3 bases are TGTGCCAGCAACCTAGACAGGTCCGGGGAGCAGTTCTTC. This gives the protein CASNLDRSGEQFF. The V gene is TRBV2, the J gene TRBJ2-1, with D possibly being TRBD1 (6 bases). CDR3 length: 13 residues. The V end lost 7 bases, the J end lost 10 bases, and 17 bases lay between the germline ends. Per germline, CDR1 SNHLY and CDR2 FYNNEI.

Here the CDR3 DNA reads TGTGCCAGCAGCGAAGACACCTCTGGGGCCAACGTCCTGACTTTC. It is translated as CASSEDTSGANVLTF. The gene calls are TRBV6-6 and TRBJ2-6; no firm D call. Germline CDR1 is MNHNY and CDR2 is SVGAGI (reference sequence). There are 15 residues in the CDR3. V was cut by 6 bases and J by 0 bases, with 9 bases left in between.

The rearrangement joins TRBV15 to TRBJ2-1; tentative D call: TRBD2 (5 bases). Germline V CDR1 and CDR2: LNHNV, YYDKDF (reference sequence). The length of the CDR3 is 14 residues. Trimming removed 0 bases from V and 15 bases from J, with 18 bases in between. This CDR3 reads CATSRDRSSGDGFF. CDR3 DNA sequence: TGTGCCACCAGCAGAGATAGAAGCAGCGGCGATGGGTTCTTC.

CDR3 region: CASSQTGESNQPQHF. DNA of the CDR3: TGTGCCAGCAGCCAAACAGGGGAATCCAATCAGCCCCAGCATTTT. V usage is TRBV5-6 and J usage is TRBJ1-5; 7 positions match TRBD1. Germline V gene lookup returns CDR1 SGHDT and CDR2 YYEEEE. The CDR3 extends over 15 amino acids. Trimming removed 4 bases from V and 3 bases from J; junction bases left unmatched: 7. Drawing the rest from reference TRBV5-6 and TRBJ1-5, the complete variable domain is DAGVTQSPTHLIKTRGQQVTLRCSPKSGHDTVSWYQQALGQGPQFIFQYYEEEERQRGNFPDRFSGHQFPNYSSELNVNALLLGDSALYLCASSQTGESNQPQHFGDGTRLSIL.

The genes are TRBV4-1 and TRBJ2-7; the D call may be TRBD1 or TRBD2 (6 bases each). V lost 1 base, J lost 2 bases, and 9 bases lay in between. There are 14 residues in the CDR3. Germline V lookup: CDR1 MGHRA, CDR2 YSYEKL. CDR3 region: CASSQGRGPYEQYF. The CDR3 nucleotides are TGCGCCAGCAGCCAAGGCCGGGGGCCCTACGAGCAGTACTTC.

This clone was counted only a few times. The J gene is TRBJ2-5, the V gene TRBV25-1; TRBD2 is a possible D gene (7 bases). Trimming took 7 bases from V and 1 from J, leaving 13 bases between them. CDR1 and CDR2 from the germline V gene are MGHDK and SYGVNS. This CDR3 region has 14 residues. The chain's CDR3 is CASNLAGAQETQYF. In DNA form, the CDR3 reads TGTGCCAGCAATCTGGCGGGGGCCCAAGAGACCCAGTACTTC.

In this sample, this clone turned up once. The V call is TRBV25-1, the J call TRBJ2-1; the D gene is possibly TRBD2 (5 bases). Germline-derived CDR1 and CDR2 are MGHDK and SYGVNS. CDR3 length equals 14 residues. V was cut by 7 bases and J by 2 bases, with 12 bases left in between. The CDR3 sequence: CASKRPGTYNEQFF. In DNA form, the CDR3 reads TGTGCCAGCAAACGACCGGGGACCTACAATGAGCAGTTCTTC.

V and J are TRBV6-5 and TRBJ1-6; no clear D gene. Looked up from germline, CDR1 is MNHEY and CDR2 is SVGAGI. Trimming stripped 2 bases from V and 0 bases from J, with 8 bases between. This CDR3 contains 16 residues. The CDR3 spells CASSYDGSSYNSPLHF. CDR3 sequence (DNA): TGTGCCAGCAGTTACGATGGTAGCTCCTATAATTCACCCCTCCACTTT.